The following is a T cell receptor beta chain sequence with its context. This clonotype occurred a few times. No cognate antigen has been identified for it. Base qualities are not provided; no much larger clone lies one nucleotide away. The data were taken from a study of CD8 T cells in ankylosing spondylitis (dated by TCRdb to about 2017). At the level of the whole study: To find TCR variants linked to disease, the study profiled T cell receptor beta repertoires in ankylosing spondylitis patients and healthy donors. The full study cohort was made up of about two dozen ankylosing spondylitis patients and 108 healthy donors. Peripheral blood samples were taken, and synovial fluid was additionally collected from ankylosing spondylitis patients. The full study reports these points: Some TCR beta motif variants had previously been reported in synovial fluid and blood of reactive arthritis patients, which suggested common disease-initiation mechanisms. In peripheral blood, the disease-linked clones were found at relatively low frequencies and had a CD8+ phenotype. The disease-linked clones were reported to be significantly enriched in matched synovial fluid samples from ankylosing spondylitis patients. A TCR beta motif of several highly homologous amino acid variants appeared characteristic of blood from ankylosing spondylitis patients.

The reads were generated on an Illumina HiSeq 2500. TCR beta libraries were prepared by quantitative 5'-RACE with molecular barcodes. On the authors' methods: A new computational method, built on a probabilistic model of VDJ rearrangement, was used to identify disease-linked TCR variants. TCRdb itself trimmed the public reads at Q25 with fastp, ran MiXCR and retained productive beta chains. Duplicate CDR3 protein sequences are folded into a single record with the most common DNA and genes. The V and J calls follow TCRdb's processing rather than the paper's. The sample contains 290,000 or so distinct CDR3 sequences, around 21% of them found a single time. Jointly, the top ten make up about 4% of the sample. Based on the germline V gene (reference sequence), the CDR1 and CDR2 sequences are DFQATT and SNEGSKA. V loses 3 bases of germline sequence and J loses 4 bases, and the interval between the two ends is 13 bases. Reading from cysteine to phenylalanine, the CDR3 counts 14 amino acids. CDR3 DNA is the only sequence kept; it has 42 bases, read in frame from the first base.

The sequence came from a female donor with ankylosing spondylitis or in good health (not recorded which). The chain was built from TRBV20-1 and TRBJ2-1; a weak D assignment points to TRBD2 (6 bases agree). The sample was blood, either unsorted or a sorted T cell fraction (not recorded which). The DNA sequence is TGCAGTGCTAGCCCCCCGGGACTTTACAATGAGCAGTTCTTC. It translates as CSASPPGLYNEQFF.